This T cell receptor (beta chain) was documented in a study of blood T cell repertoires in COVID-19. Study-wide background: Material from acute and convalescent COVID-19 was sourced from the United States, Italy and Spain.

The assay was immunoSEQ multiplex PCR, and TCRdb's table has in-frame clones only and misses some. The sample has about 140,000 clones, approximately 91% seen once; the top ten hold about 10%. Trimming took 6 bases from V and 5 from J, leaving 14 bases between them. The CDR3 spans 13 residues. CDR1 and CDR2 from the germline V gene are ENHRY and SYGVKD. This chain connects TRBV10-3 to TRBJ2-7; no clear D. The receptor comes from a middle-aged man with active or convalescent COVID-19. Source material: peripheral blood. CDR3 protein: CAISPGHADEQYF. The CDR3 region has the DNA TGTGCCATCAGCCCCGGTCACGCCGACGAGCAGTACTTC.